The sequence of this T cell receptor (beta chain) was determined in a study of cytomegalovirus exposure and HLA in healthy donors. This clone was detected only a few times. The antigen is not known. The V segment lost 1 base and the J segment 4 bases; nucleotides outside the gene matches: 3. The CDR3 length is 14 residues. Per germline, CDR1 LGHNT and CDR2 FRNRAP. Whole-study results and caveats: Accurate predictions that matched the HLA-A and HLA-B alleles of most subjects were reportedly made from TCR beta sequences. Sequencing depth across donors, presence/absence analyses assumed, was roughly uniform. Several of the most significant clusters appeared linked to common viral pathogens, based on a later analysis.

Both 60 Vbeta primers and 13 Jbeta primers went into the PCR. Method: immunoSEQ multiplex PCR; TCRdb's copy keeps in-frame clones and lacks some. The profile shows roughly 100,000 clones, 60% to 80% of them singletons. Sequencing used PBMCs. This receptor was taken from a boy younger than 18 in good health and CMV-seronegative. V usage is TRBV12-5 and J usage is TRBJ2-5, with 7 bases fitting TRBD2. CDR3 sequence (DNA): TGTGCTAGTGGTTTGGCCTCGGGAGGAGAGACCCAGTACTTC. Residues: CASGLASGGETQYF.